A selection of T cell receptor beta chains follows, all from one sample in a study of post-analysis software for immune sequencing data. TCRdb ran MiXCR on the PCR reads and lists one entry per CDR3 protein. This table holds almost 700,000 distinct CDR3 sequences, approximately 60% found once. The material sequenced was blood. Receptors were obtained from a girl aged 2-9 years with multiple sclerosis. The CDR3 runs from the conserved cysteine through the conserved F or W.

v_call cdr3_aa
TRBV24-1 CATRGESRREQYF
TRBV7-2 CASSLRSGRASYNEQFF
TRBV10-3 CAISESRRGGIYEQFF
TRBV29-1 CSVDGGVLYNEQFF
TRBV4-1 CASSQEAWDEQFF
TRBV3-1 CASSQKGFGSPLHF
TRBV27 CASSPLTGHIYEQYF
TRBV7-9 CASSLYFNEQFF
TRBV10-3 CAISDTDGTDTQYF
TRBV6-6 CASSYEGVGSTEAFF
TRBV12-3/TRBV12-4 CASSFVGRQSGYTF
TRBV10-3 CAISEGGGYGNEQFF
TRBV6-2/TRBV6-3 CASLGGSSYNEQFF
TRBV12-3/TRBV12-4 CASSFTDRGQETQYF
TRBV11-1 CASSPEGETQYF
TRBV5-1 CASSLGGRAGAYNEQFF
TRBV27 CASSPQGMVEKLFF
TRBV11-2 CASSPSSGANVLTF
TRBV6-2/TRBV6-3 CASSYVGNNQPQHF
TRBV5-1 CASSLDPGGDTEAFF
TRBV9 CASSVETGRVTF
TRBV7-9 CASSSGLRTALGNYGYTF